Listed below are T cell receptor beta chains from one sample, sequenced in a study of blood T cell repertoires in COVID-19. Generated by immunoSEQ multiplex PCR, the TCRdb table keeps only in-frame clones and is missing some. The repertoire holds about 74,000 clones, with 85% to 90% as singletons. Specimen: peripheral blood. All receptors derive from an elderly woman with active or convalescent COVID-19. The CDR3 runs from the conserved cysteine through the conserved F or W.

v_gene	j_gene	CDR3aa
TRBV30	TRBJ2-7	CAWNPGQDSYEQYF
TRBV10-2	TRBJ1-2	CASTGDPINYGYTF
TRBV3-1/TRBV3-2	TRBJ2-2	CASSQWGEENTGELFF
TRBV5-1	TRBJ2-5	CASSLAGGTSGGPQYF
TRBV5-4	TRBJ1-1	CASSSGTGAMSTEAFF
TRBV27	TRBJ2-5	CASSSQGARGETQYF
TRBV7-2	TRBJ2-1	CASRPRELAHDEQFF
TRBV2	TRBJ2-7	CASSGQGVRYEQYF
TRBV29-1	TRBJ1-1	CSVVGRQGTNTEAFF
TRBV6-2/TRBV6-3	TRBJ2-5	CASSYIWGTGARETQYF
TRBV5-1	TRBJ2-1	CASSLATGGPDEQFF
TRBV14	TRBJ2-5	CASSIQETQYF
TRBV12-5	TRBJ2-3	CASGPQRDRADTQYF
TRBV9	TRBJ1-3	CASSGDREQGNTIYF
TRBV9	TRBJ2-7	CASSPGQTLIYEQYF
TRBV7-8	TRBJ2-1	CASSLRRGTRTSGYNEQFF
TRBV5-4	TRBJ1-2	CASSPGGKQGSDGYTF
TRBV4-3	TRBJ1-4	CASSQDWTGARAEKLFF
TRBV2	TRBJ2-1	CASSPTTSGGAAEQFF
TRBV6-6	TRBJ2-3	CASTRGLGTDTQYF
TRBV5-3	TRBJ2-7	CARSRGLYWSYEQYF
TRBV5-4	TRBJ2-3	CASSRSSTDTQYF
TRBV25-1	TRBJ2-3	CASSEPGTSGTDTQYF
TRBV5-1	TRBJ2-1	CASSLTGTSSLYNEQFF
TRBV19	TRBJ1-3	CASSIPGGFGNTIYF
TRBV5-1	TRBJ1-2	CASSSSSGGLQYGYTF
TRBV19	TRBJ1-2	CASSPQGESYGYTF